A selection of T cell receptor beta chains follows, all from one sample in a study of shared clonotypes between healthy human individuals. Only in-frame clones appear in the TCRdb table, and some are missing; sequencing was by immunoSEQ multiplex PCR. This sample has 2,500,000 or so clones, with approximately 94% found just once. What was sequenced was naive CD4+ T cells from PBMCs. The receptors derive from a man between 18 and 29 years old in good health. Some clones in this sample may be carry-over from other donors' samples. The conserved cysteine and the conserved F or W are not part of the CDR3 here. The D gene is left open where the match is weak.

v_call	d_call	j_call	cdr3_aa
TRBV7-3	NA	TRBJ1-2	ASSFTGRGGYT
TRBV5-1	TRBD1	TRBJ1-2	ASSFRDREGYT
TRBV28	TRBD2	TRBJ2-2	ASSATRAMREEITGELF
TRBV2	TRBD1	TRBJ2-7	ASRGTGVHEQY
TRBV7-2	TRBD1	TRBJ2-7	ASSPPGQGYEQY
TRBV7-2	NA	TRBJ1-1	ASSLPWAYTEAF
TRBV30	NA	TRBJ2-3	AWSVGQAAQY
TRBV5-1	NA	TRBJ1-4	ASRGGTNEKLF
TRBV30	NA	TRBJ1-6	AWSGQGHLHPLH
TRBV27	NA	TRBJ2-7	ASSSGQVYPREQY
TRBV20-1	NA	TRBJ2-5	SAYLRTQY
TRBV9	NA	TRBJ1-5	ASSAGQNNQPQH
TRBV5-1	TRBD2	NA	ASSPQTSGRYEQY
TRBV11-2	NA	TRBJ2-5	ASSLDLRSVETQY
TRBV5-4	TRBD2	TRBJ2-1	ASSYGGGVRYNEQF
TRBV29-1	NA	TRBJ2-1	SVRYGGVNEQF
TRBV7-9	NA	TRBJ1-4	ASSLIDPFDPNEKLF
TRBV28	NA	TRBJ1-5	ASSKTGDQPQH
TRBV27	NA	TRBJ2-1	ASKGWGTRDEQF
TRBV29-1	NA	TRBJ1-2	SVAGTTGYGYT
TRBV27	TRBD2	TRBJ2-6	ASSQRTSAYSGANVLT
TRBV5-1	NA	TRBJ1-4	ASRNTGLNEKLF